One and the same sample provided the 9 T cell receptor beta chains below, sequenced in a study of T cell responses to AZD1222 COVID-19 vaccine. Profiled with immunoSEQ multiplex PCR; TCRdb holds only in-frame clones, not every one. Of around 78,000 clones detected, about nine tenths appear once; the ten largest clones hold around 3.2%. The sequencing used peripheral blood, collected 28 days after the second AZD1222 dose. These receptors originate from an adult who received the AZD1222 COVID-19 vaccine.

Worth noting for this clone: A read error may produce the germline difference seen at one junction end. The V call is TRBV11-2, the J call TRBJ1-3; no definite D call. CDR1 and CDR2 from the germline V gene are SGHAT and FQNNGV. The CDR3 covers 14 residues. The CDR3 here is CASSLQKTGNTIYF. The CDR3 DNA reads as TGTGCCAGCAGCCTCCAGAAGACTGGGAACACCATATATTTT.

CDR3 DNA sequence: TGCGCCAGCAGCTTGGAGGCCAGTTCAACCTACGAGCAGTACTTC. Protein product: CASSLEASSTYEQYF. The J gene is TRBJ2-7, the V gene TRBV5-1; D is unresolved. The germline V gene has CDR1 SGHRS and CDR2 YFSETQ. The V end lost 0 bases, the J end lost 2 bases, and 12 bases lay between the germline ends. The CDR3 contains 15 residues.

The chain couples TRBV7-8 to TRBJ2-2, with TRBD1 as a possible D gene (8 bases). V lost 6 bases, J lost 3 bases, and 14 bases lay in between. Germline CDR1 reads SGHVS; CDR2 reads FQNEAQ. This CDR3 comprises 15 residues. The DNA of the CDR3 is TGTGCCAGCAGACACAGGGGGGGCGACACCGGGGAGCTGTTTTTT. Protein: CASRHRGGDTGELFF.

This chain uses TRBV29-1 with TRBJ1-2; tentative D call: TRBD1 (6 bases). CDR1 SQVTM and CDR2 ANQGSEA come from the germline V gene. V was pared by 7 bases and J by 0 bases, with 12 bases between. The length of the CDR3 is 13 residues. The CDR3 here is CSARGGANYGYTF. The CDR3 coding sequence is TGCAGCGCCCGAGGGGGGGCTAACTATGGCTACACCTTC.

V gene TRBV12-3 or TRBV12-4 combines with J gene TRBJ1-5; a possible D gene is TRBD1 (5 bases). The V and J ends lost 6 bases and 7 bases respectively, with 10 bases between them. The CDR3 consists of 12 residues. The CDR3 region has the DNA TGTGCCAGCAGGCTTGGGGGGCAGCCCCAGCATTTT. Its protein is CASRLGGQPQHF.

This sequence joins TRBV10-3 and TRBJ1-2; a possible D gene is TRBD1 (5 bases). Trimming shortened V by 10 bases and J by 5 bases, and 14 bases separated the two germline ends. This CDR3 region has 12 residues. Germline CDR1 and CDR2: ENHRY and SYGVKD. CDR3: CATSGTEYGYTF. The CDR3 DNA is TGTGCCACCTCCGGGACCGAGTATGGCTACACCTTC.

This clone appeared once. V usage is TRBV2 and J usage is TRBJ1-1; 9 positions agree with TRBD1. Germline CDR1 and CDR2: SNHLY and FYNNEI. V shed 5 bases and J 1 base; nucleotides not matched to a gene: 2. The CDR3 is made up of 14 amino acids. The CDR3 loop is CASSRQGGNTEAFF. The CDR3 bases are TGTGCCAGCAGTCGACAGGGGGGGAACACTGAAGCTTTCTTT.

V is TRBV7-8 and J is TRBJ2-1; 8 bases are a match to TRBD1. The germline gives CDR1 SGHVS, CDR2 FQNEAQ. Unmatched junction bases numbered 4, after V lost 2 bases and J lost 10 bases. The CDR3 covers 13 residues. The CDR3 DNA reads TGTGCCAGCAGCTTACAGGGGGCAAGAGAGCAGTTCTTC. Protein sequence: CASSLQGAREQFF.

This clone was observed a single time. This chain uses TRBV7-8 with TRBJ1-6, with a possible D match to TRBD1 (5 bases). Germline assignment: CDR1 SGHVS and CDR2 FQNEAQ. The CDR3 extends over 14 amino acids. V lost 6 bases to trimming and J lost 8 bases, with 14 bases between them. In nucleotides, the CDR3 is TGTGCCAGCAGGAGGGGCAGGAGGGATTCACCCCTCCACTTT. This sequence encodes CASRRGRRDSPLHF.